Shown below are 27 T cell receptor beta chains from a single sample sequenced in a study of blood T cells in healthy people across ages (dated by TCRdb to the mid-2010s). Library generation was performed with 5' RACE. The reads were generated on an Illumina HiSeq 2500. A second PCR of roughly 6 to 11 cycles was run with a J-beta primer mix and a sample-barcoded 5' primer. TCRdb redid the processing of the public reads, applying fastp at Q25 and MiXCR, and retained in-frame beta chains. Rows merge per CDR3 protein into single entries with the most common DNA and genes. Recorded for this sample are 550,000 to 650,000 distinct CDR3 sequences; over 25% of them occurred a single time. The ten most abundant clones make up under 4.5% of the sample. These sequences were also reported in another study, on T cells of mothers and their children.

The sample consisted of blood. The source is a boy between 2 and 10 years old in good health.

This clonotype was observed a few times. The chain uses TRBV20-1 and TRBJ2-7, with 10 nucleotides matching TRBD2. This CDR3 comprises 16 residues. Germline-derived CDR1 and CDR2 are DFQATT and SNEGSKA (reference sequence). The trim removed 0 bases at V and 1 base at J, leaving 6 bases unmatched. The CDR3 protein is CSAREVASGSSYEQYF. As DNA, the CDR3 is TGCAGTGCTAGAGAAGTCGCTAGCGGGAGTTCCTACGAGCAGTACTTC.

The chain couples TRBV28 to TRBJ2-4, with D perhaps matching TRBD1 (6 bases). CDR1 is MDHEN, CDR2 SYDVKM, per germline. This CDR3 spans 17 amino acids. Trimming left V 5 bases short and J 3 bases short, with 20 bases between. This chain's CDR3 is CASSPRQGRSDKNIQYF. In DNA form, the CDR3 reads TGTGCCAGCAGTCCACGCCAGGGGCGTAGTGACAAAAACATTCAGTACTTC.

V usage is TRBV6-5 and J usage is TRBJ2-7; 7 bases agree with TRBD1. J was trimmed by 4 bases and V by 5 bases; bases with no gene match: 11. The germline gives CDR1 MNHEY, CDR2 SVGAGI. This CDR3 comprises 15 residues. The CDR3 loop is CASSGGRGQEYEQYF. CDR3 DNA sequence: TGTGCCAGCAGTGGGGGTAGGGGGCAGGAGTACGAGCAGTACTTC.

This chain links TRBV9 with TRBJ2-6; TRBD1 matches at 8 bases. J was trimmed by 1 base and V by 0 bases; bases with no gene match: 15. This CDR3 comprises 21 residues. Germline CDR1 is SGDLS and CDR2 is YYNGEE. CDR3 residues: CASSVEGTGAPSFSGANVLTF. DNA of the CDR3: TGTGCCAGCAGCGTAGAGGGGACAGGAGCCCCTAGTTTTTCTGGGGCCAACGTCCTGACTTTC.

This clonotype came up once. Here the CDR3 DNA reads TGTGCCAGCAGTGCCACCGGGTCCCAAACGGACGAGCAGTACTTC. Its translation: CASSATGSQTDEQYF. The chain combines TRBV6-6 with TRBJ2-7; no definite D call. Trimming removed 5 bases at V and 5 bases at J, with 19 bases between. The CDR3 is made up of 15 amino acids. Germline values: CDR1 MNHNY, CDR2 SVGAGI (reference sequence).

The genes are TRBV15 and TRBJ2-5; TRBD1 agrees at 7 bases. With V trimmed by 5 bases and J by 4 bases, 4 bases remained unmatched. The CDR3 has 13 residues. Germline lookup yields CDR1 LNHNV and CDR2 YYDKDF (reference sequence). This CDR3 reads CATSLRDRETQYF. CDR3 nucleotides: TGTGCCACCAGCCTCCGGGACAGAGAGACCCAGTACTTC.

The sample holds a few counts of this clonotype. J is TRBJ2-1 and V is TRBV4-3; maybe TRBD1 (6 bases). V was cut by 0 bases and J by 2 bases, with 14 bases left in between. The CDR3 extends over 17 amino acids. The germline gives CDR1 LGHNA, CDR2 YSLEER. CDR3 nucleotides: TGCGCCAGCAGCCAAGATCCCATAGGGGGACCCTACAATGAGCAGTTCTTC. Protein product: CASSQDPIGGPYNEQFF.

A word on this clonotype: A junction boundary mismatches the germline segment, possibly from a read error. This chain links TRBV12-3 or TRBV12-4 with TRBJ2-7; 7 nucleotides match TRBD1. This CDR3 spans 13 amino acids. The CDR3 loop reads CASSPDRTNERYF. The CDR3 bases are TGTGCCAGCAGTCCGGACAGGACCAACGAGCGGTACTTC.

The rearrangement links TRBV4-3 to TRBJ1-2; perhaps TRBD1 as D (6 bases). V dropped 0 bases and J dropped 7 bases, with 15 bases sitting between them. The CDR3 has 15 amino acids. Per the germline V gene, CDR1 is LGHNA and CDR2 is YSLEER. In DNA, the CDR3 is TGCGCCAGCAGCCAAGATATGCAGGGGTCGCTTGGCTACACCTTC. Its protein is CASSQDMQGSLGYTF.

The chain has TRBV27 and TRBJ1-3; D possibly corresponds to TRBD1 (5 bases). V was clipped by 3 bases and J by 0 bases, with 18 bases between them. The CDR3 is 18 amino acids. CDR1 is MNHEY, CDR2 SMNVEV, per germline (reference sequence). The CDR3: CASSFQSGHESSGNTIYF. CDR3 in DNA: TGTGCCAGCAGTTTTCAATCAGGACACGAAAGCTCTGGAAACACCATATATTTT.

This chain connects TRBV5-1 to TRBJ1-2; 8 bases line up with TRBD1. The germline V gene encodes CDR1 SGHRS and CDR2 YFSETQ. The CDR3 has 14 amino acids. The junction had 9 bases not matched to a gene; V was cut back by 3 bases and J by 8 bases. In DNA form, the CDR3 reads TGCGCCAGCAGCTCCTTGGGGACAGGCCAGGGCTACACCTTC. It translates to CASSSLGTGQGYTF.

The chain joins TRBV12-3 or TRBV12-4 to TRBJ2-5; TRBD2 aligns across 10 bases. V shed 8 bases, J shed 2 bases, and the junction held 8 bases outside the gene matches. This CDR3 region has 15 residues. CDR3 loop: CASSQREGQQETQYF. The CDR3 DNA sequence: TGTGCCAGCTCCCAGCGGGAGGGCCAACAAGAGACCCAGTACTTC.

This clonotype was observed a single time. The rearrangement links TRBV11-2 to TRBJ2-5; weak D call: TRBD2 (5 bases). The J call may be incorrect, as the DNA end agrees better with TRBJ2-7. The germline V gene encodes CDR1 SGHAT and CDR2 FQNNGV. CDR3 length: 14 residues. CDR3 amino acids: CASSLLTAAGEQYF. For the CDR3, the DNA is TGTGCCAGCAGCTTACTTACGGCGGCGGGCGAGCAGTACTTC.

J is TRBJ2-1 and V is TRBV7-8, with 15 bases matching TRBD2. The CDR3 consists of 20 residues. J lost 5 bases, V lost 2 bases, and 13 bases had no gene match. Looked up from germline, CDR1 is SGHVS and CDR2 is FQNEAQ. Here the CDR3 reads CASSLSSYGLAGGGHNEQFF. The CDR3 DNA reads as TGTGCCAGCAGCTTATCCTCATATGGACTAGCGGGAGGGGGCCACAATGAGCAGTTCTTC.

This chain joins TRBV10-3 and TRBJ1-2; D gene ambiguous. CDR3 size: 14 residues. With 0 bases removed from V and 13 bases from J, the gap between germline ends came to 18 bases. CDR1 and CDR2 from the germline V gene are ENHRY and SYGVKD. The CDR3 here is CAISESTDAGVGTF. The CDR3 DNA is TGTGCCATCAGTGAGTCGACGGACGCCGGAGTCGGCACCTTC.

This clonotype was counted a few times. V is TRBV7-9 and J is TRBJ2-5, with TRBD1 matching 7 bases. V dropped 3 bases and J dropped 4; count of bases not matched to a gene: 5. In germline, CDR1 is SEHNR, CDR2 FQNEAQ (reference sequence). The CDR3 is 14 amino acids. In DNA form, the CDR3 reads TGTGCCAGCAGCTTGACAGGGAAAGGAGAGACCCAGTACTTC. Its protein is CASSLTGKGETQYF.

This clonotype occurred a few times. This sequence joins TRBV5-1 and TRBJ2-5, with 7 bases lining up with TRBD1. TRBJ2-7 explains the end of the DNA better; the J call may be wrong. CDR3 length: 18 amino acids. Germline loops: CDR1 SGHRS, CDR2 YFSETQ. The CDR3 bases are TGCGCCAGCAGCTTGGCTGGCAGGGGGAAGGCTAGTGGCTACGAGCAGTACTTC. This encodes CASSLAGRGKASGYEQYF.

The chain has TRBV23-1 and TRBJ1-4; 11 positions agree with TRBD1. TRBV23-1 belongs to the ORF category, with a function that is uncertain. Trimming cost V 6 bases and J 5 bases; bases outside gene matches: 11. The CDR3 runs 17 residues. CDR3 DNA: TGCGCCAGCAGCACCCGGACAGGGGGCCTTCCCAATGAAAAACTGTTTTTT. As protein: CASSTRTGGLPNEKLFF.

This sequence joins TRBV3-1 and TRBJ1-1; maybe TRBD1 (5 bases). In germline, CDR1 is LGHDT, CDR2 YNNKEL (reference sequence). The CDR3 has 13 amino acids. V shed 3 bases and J shed 10 bases, with 15 bases lying between them. The CDR3 coding sequence is TGTGCCAGCAGCCAGGGGACCGGCGGAGGAGCTTTCTTT. Translating gives CASSQGTGGGAFF.

The V call is TRBV7-9, the J call TRBJ2-5, with TRBD2 as a possible D gene (5 bases). Per germline, CDR1 SEHNR and CDR2 FQNEAQ (reference sequence). The V and J ends lost 5 bases and 4 bases respectively, with 17 bases between them. The CDR3 contains 15 residues. CDR3 loop: CASSLEGVEVETQYF. The DNA of the CDR3 is TGTGCCAGCAGCCTCGAGGGAGTGGAGGTAGAGACCCAGTACTTC. The full variable domain, rest sourced from reference TRBV7-9 and TRBJ2-5, is DTGVSQNPRHKITKRGQNVTFRCDPISEHNRLYWYRQTLGQGPEFLTYFQNEAQLEKSRLLSDRFSAERPKGSFSTLEIQRTEQGDSAMYLCASSLEGVEVETQYFGPGTRLLVL.

This clonotype showed up just a few times. The chain couples TRBV6-6 to TRBJ2-3; unclear D gene. V gave up 7 bases and J gave up 0 bases, with 8 bases separating them. Germline CDR1 is MNHNY and CDR2 is SVGAGI (reference sequence). This CDR3 is 13 amino acids long. The CDR3 spells CASTPPSTDTQYF. The CDR3 DNA reads TGTGCCAGCACCCCTCCTAGCACAGATACGCAGTATTTT.

J is TRBJ2-7 and V is TRBV10-2; 10 nucleotides align to TRBD2. Trimming at V came to 8 bases and at J to 3 bases, leaving 7 bases not matched to a gene. The CDR3 is 14 amino acids. Germline CDR1 WSHSY, CDR2 SAAADI. This CDR3 reads CASSPGLANYEQYF. CDR3 DNA: TGCGCCAGCTCACCGGGACTAGCGAACTACGAGCAGTACTTC.

The chain carries TRBV20-1 and TRBJ2-3; 12 bases map to TRBD2. This CDR3 has 14 residues. With 5 bases clipped from V and 4 bases from J, the junction kept 4 bases outside the gene matches. Germline V CDR1 and CDR2: DFQATT, SNEGSKA (reference sequence). The CDR3 DNA reads as TGCAGTGCTCCGACTAGCGGGAGAGCAGATACGCAGTATTTT. Protein sequence: CSAPTSGRADTQYF.

The chain links TRBV20-1 to TRBJ1-2; TRBD1 aligns across 10 bases. The CDR3 runs 13 residues. The J segment lost 7 bases and the V segment lost 4 bases, leaving 6 bases of the junction unmatched. Germline CDR1 is DFQATT and CDR2 is SNEGSKA (reference sequence). DNA of the CDR3: TGCAGTGCTAAATGGACAGGGGGGCTTGGCTACACCTTC. Protein sequence: CSAKWTGGLGYTF.

The J gene is TRBJ2-1, the V gene TRBV9; 11 nucleotides line up with TRBD2. This CDR3 is built from 15 residues. CDR1 and CDR2 from the germline V gene are SGDLS and YYNGEE. V lost 3 bases and J lost 5; bases outside the gene matches: 4. CDR3 DNA: TGTGCCAGCAGCGCGACTAGCGGGATACACAATGAGCAGTTCTTC. It yields the protein CASSATSGIHNEQFF.

The chain couples TRBV7-2 to TRBJ2-4; D perhaps matches TRBD1 (6 bases). The V end was cut by 5 bases, the J end by 1 base, with 15 bases between. The CDR3 is 16 residues long. Germline values: CDR1 SGHTA, CDR2 FQGNSA. The CDR3 bases are TGTGCCAGCAGCCCCGGACAGCTAAGGGCCAAAAACATTCAGTACTTC. Its translation is CASSPGQLRAKNIQYF. The full variable domain, in which reference TRBV7-2 and TRBJ2-4 provide the parts outside the CDR3, is GAGVSQSPSNKVTEKGKDVELRCDPISGHTALYWYRQSLGQGLEFLIYFQGNSAPDKSGLPSDRFSAERTGGSVSTLTIQRTQQEDSAVYLCASSPGQLRAKNIQYFGAGTRLSVL.

In its sample, this clonotype was seen many times. The chain has TRBV12-3 or TRBV12-4 and TRBJ2-2; possible D gene TRBD2, 5 bases. V lost 3 bases and J 4 bases, leaving 9 bases between the germline ends. The CDR3 contains 14 residues. The CDR3 is CASSLGSSTGELFF. The DNA for the CDR3 is TGTGCCAGCAGTTTGGGGAGTTCCACCGGGGAGCTGTTTTTT.